One and the same sample provided the 10 T cell receptor beta chains below, sequenced in a study of T-cell reconstitution after alpha-beta-depleted transplantation in children. Molecular barcoding with unique molecular identifiers was used for the TCRbeta library. TCRdb independently ran MiXCR on the PCR reads; one entry per CDR3 protein. Of approximately 490,000 distinct CDR3 sequences listed, roughly an eighth are singletons. Sequenced material: PBMCs from the stem cell graft donor, taken from the stem cell graft. Receptor source: a human donor who donated a stem cell graft to a child with combined immunodeficiency.

This clonotype was observed many times. CDR3 sequence: CASSQGTSGYNEQFF. As DNA, the CDR3 is TGCGCCAGCAGCCAAGGGACTAGCGGCTACAATGAGCAGTTCTTC. This chain uses TRBV4-3 with TRBJ2-1; 10 bases are a match to TRBD2. Germline CDR1 reads LGHNA; CDR2 reads YSLEER. The CDR3 is made up of 15 amino acids. V was pared by 1 base and J by 3 bases, with 0 bases of the junction left unmatched.

This clonotype turned up a few times. The CDR3 nucleotides are TGCGCCAGCAGCTTGGCAGAACTCGACAAAGACAATGAGCAGTTCTTC. Protein sequence: CASSLAELDKDNEQFF. The rearrangement joins TRBV5-1 to TRBJ2-1; D is undetermined. Deletions cut 0 bases from V and 5 bases from J, with 15 bases between. The CDR3 is 16 amino acids. Germline lookup yields CDR1 SGHRS and CDR2 YFSETQ.

There are a few counts of this clonotype. This chain links TRBV24-1 with TRBJ2-1; D gene ambiguous. The germline gives CDR1 KGHDR, CDR2 SFDVKD. The V end was cut by 5 bases, the J end by 7 bases, with 14 bases between. The CDR3 length is 14 residues. CDR3 coding DNA: TGTGCCACCAGTGCCCGCCCGCCTGGGAATGAGCAGTTCTTC. It specifies CATSARPPGNEQFF.

V and J are TRBV27 and TRBJ1-2; tentatively, D is TRBD1 (6 bases). V lost 5 bases, J lost 7 bases, and 29 bases lay in between. Germline V gene data show CDR1 as MNHEY and CDR2 as SMNVEV (reference sequence). The CDR3 sequence is 18 residues long. The CDR3 region is CASSQPRAPGQIAGGYTF. DNA of the CDR3: TGTGCCAGCAGTCAGCCGCGAGCGCCCGGACAGATCGCGGGTGGCTACACCTTC.

The chain carries TRBV6-2 or TRBV6-3 and TRBJ2-1, with 9 bases lining up with TRBD1. The CDR3 has 16 amino acids. The V segment lost 5 bases and the J segment 3 bases; nucleotides outside the gene matches: 8. CDR1 and CDR2 from the germline V gene are MNHEY and SVGEGT. The CDR3 spells CASSTPTGGDYNEQFF. CDR3 nucleotides: TGTGCCAGCAGTACGCCGACAGGGGGTGACTACAATGAGCAGTTCTTC.

V usage is TRBV10-3 and J usage is TRBJ2-5, with TRBD1 matching over 11 bases. Trimming at V came to 3 bases and at J to 3 bases, leaving 15 bases not matched to a gene. This CDR3 comprises 19 residues. The germline V gene encodes CDR1 ENHRY and CDR2 SYGVKD. The CDR3 region is CAISDPGQGASLQKETQYF. In DNA form, the CDR3 reads TGTGCCATCAGTGACCCCGGACAGGGGGCGTCTCTCCAGAAAGAGACCCAGTACTTC.

This clonotype was detected ten times or more. The chain carries TRBV29-1 and TRBJ2-1; 10 bases line up with TRBD1. The CDR3 has 14 residues. The germline V gene has CDR1 SQVTM and CDR2 ANQGSEA. V lost 7 bases, J lost 5 bases, and 8 bases stayed unmatched. The CDR3 DNA reads TGCAGCGGTGGTTCAGGGACAGGGGACAATGAGCAGTTCTTC. This sequence encodes CSGGSGTGDNEQFF.

This clonotype was recorded many times. The rearrangement uses TRBV7-9 and TRBJ2-7, with 8 bases that match TRBD1. CDR3 length: 13 amino acids. Trimming at V came to 2 bases and at J to 6 bases, leaving 3 bases not matched to a gene. Germline CDR1 SEHNR, CDR2 FQNEAQ (reference sequence). The CDR3 DNA sequence: TGTGCCAGCAGCTTACGGACAGGGAGCGAGCAGTACTTC. Its translation: CASSLRTGSEQYF.

This chain joins TRBV7-2 and TRBJ2-5; 7 bases fit TRBD2. V was pared by 4 bases and J by 3 bases, with 11 bases of the junction left unmatched. CDR1 is SGHTA, CDR2 FQGNSA, per germline. The CDR3 has 16 amino acids. The chain's CDR3 is CASSSRTRYREETQYF. The CDR3, as DNA: TGTGCCAGCAGCTCGAGGACTAGGTACCGTGAAGAGACCCAGTACTTC.

The chain couples TRBV5-1 to TRBJ2-3, with D perhaps assigned TRBD1 or TRBD2 (5 bases each). CDR3 length equals 16 residues. Between the trimmed V and J ends, which lost 0 bases and 6 bases, there was a span of 17 bases. Germline CDR1 and CDR2: SGHRS and YFSETQ. The CDR3 here is CASSLGTPSEGDTQYF. The DNA of the CDR3 is TGCGCCAGCAGCTTGGGTACCCCCTCCGAGGGGGATACGCAGTATTTT.